Below are 25 T cell receptor beta chains sequenced from a single sample in a study of CD8 T cells in Susac syndrome. RNA amounts of 0.5 to 1 ug underwent reverse transcription with random hexamers. One entry per CDR3 protein results from TCRdb running MiXCR on the immunoSEQ multiplex PCR reads. The table lists over 120,000 distinct CDR3 sequences, approximately 94% of them singletons, with under 0.095% in the top ten. Material: CD4+ T cells from PBMCs. These receptors were obtained from a human donor in good health.

This chain links TRBV30 with TRBJ1-5; tentatively, D is TRBD1 (5 bases). There are 13 residues in the CDR3. Between the trimmed V and J ends, which lost 3 bases and 7 bases, there was a span of 13 bases. Per germline, CDR1 GTSNPN and CDR2 SVGIG (reference sequence). The CDR3 region is CAWSAGGDQPQHF. CDR3 DNA: TGTGCCTGGAGCGCGGGGGGAGACCAGCCCCAGCATTTT.

The rearrangement links TRBV6-6 to TRBJ1-1, with D uncertain. The CDR3 runs to 11 residues. Germline CDR1 is MNHNY and CDR2 is SVGAGI (reference sequence). V gave up 6 bases and J gave up 5 bases, with 7 bases separating them. The CDR3 nucleotides read TGTGCCAGCAGGGCTGGGACTGAAGCTTTCTTT. Translated: CASRAGTEAFF.

The chain uses TRBV5-4 and TRBJ2-7, with 7 nucleotides matching TRBD1. After removal of 2 bases from V and 5 bases from J, the junction contained 7 bases not matched to a gene. The V gene's germline CDR1 is SGHNT and CDR2 YYREEE (reference sequence). The CDR3 extends over 14 amino acids. The CDR3 bases are TGTGCCAGCAGCTTACAGGGGCCGTTCAACGAGCAGTACTTC. Protein product: CASSLQGPFNEQYF.

This rearrangement joins TRBV7-2 to TRBJ2-2; no definite D call. The CDR3 sequence is 13 residues long. Trimming left V 4 bases short and J 7 bases short, with 10 bases between. The V gene's germline CDR1 is SGHTA and CDR2 FQGNSA. The CDR3 here is CASSSARSGELFF. CDR3 nucleotides: TGTGCCAGCAGCTCCGCTAGAAGCGGGGAGCTGTTTTTT.

The chain recombines TRBV9 with TRBJ2-2, with 8 bases lining up with TRBD2. The CDR3 has 19 residues. Trimming took 4 bases from V and 0 from J; bases not matched to a gene: 14. Germline assignment: CDR1 SGDLS and CDR2 YYNGEE. The CDR3 sequence is CASSLRGSGSHSNTGELFF. In nucleotides, the CDR3 is TGTGCCAGCAGCCTTCGGGGAAGCGGGAGTCATTCGAACACCGGGGAGCTGTTTTTT.

V and J are TRBV4-1 and TRBJ1-4; 9 nucleotides agree with TRBD1. The CDR3 is 16 residues long. Unmatched junction bases numbered 7, after V lost 0 bases and J lost 8 bases. Germline CDR1 is MGHRA and CDR2 is YSYEKL. The CDR3 coding sequence is TGCGCCAGCAGCCAAGATGTGGGACAGGGAAACGAAAAACTGTTTTTT. The encoded protein is CASSQDVGQGNEKLFF.

V is TRBV13 and J is TRBJ2-7; no reliable D call. Germline V lookup: CDR1 PRHDT, CDR2 FYEKMQ (reference sequence). The V end was cut by 1 base, the J end by 2 bases, with 15 bases between. The CDR3 length is 16 residues. CDR3 sequence (DNA): TGTGCCAGCAGCTTAGTAGACCAGAAAAATGCCTACGAGCAGTACTTC. This sequence encodes CASSLVDQKNAYEQYF. Combining the CDR3 with reference TRBV13 and TRBJ2-7 gives the whole variable domain AAGVIQSPRHLIKEKRETATLKCYPIPRHDTVYWYQQGPGQDPQFLISFYEKMQSDKGSIPDRFSAQQFSDYHSELNMSSLELGDSALYFCASSLVDQKNAYEQYFGPGTRLTVT.

This rearrangement joins TRBV7-9 to TRBJ1-5; D gene uncertain. The CDR3 is made up of 12 amino acids. Germline CDR1 SEHNR, CDR2 FQNEAQ (reference sequence). V gave up 5 bases and J gave up 5 bases, with 7 bases separating them. CDR3 protein: CASSPSDQPQHF. CDR3 in DNA: TGTGCCAGCAGCCCCTCAGATCAGCCCCAGCATTTT.

The chain is built from TRBV5-4 and TRBJ2-7, with D hard to call. Germline-derived CDR1 and CDR2 are SGHNT and YYREEE (reference sequence). This CDR3 has 13 amino acids. V gave up 1 base and J gave up 7 bases, with 12 bases separating them. The CDR3 loop reads CASSLWDPEEQYF. In DNA form, the CDR3 reads TGTGCCAGCAGCTTGTGGGATCCAGAAGAGCAGTACTTC.

The rearrangement joins TRBV7-2 to TRBJ2-7, with 10 bases lining up with TRBD1. The CDR3 extends over 16 amino acids. Trimming at V came to 7 bases and at J to 0 bases, leaving 9 bases not matched to a gene. Germline lookup yields CDR1 SGHTA and CDR2 FQGNSA. The CDR3 DNA follows: TGTGCCAGCACCCGCCCGGGACAGGGGACCTCCTACGAGCAGTACTTC. Translating gives CASTRPGQGTSYEQYF. Drawing the rest from reference TRBV7-2 and TRBJ2-7, the complete variable domain is GAGVSQSPSNKVTEKGKDVELRCDPISGHTALYWYRQSLGQGLEFLIYFQGNSAPDKSGLPSDRFSAERTGGSVSTLTIQRTQQEDSAVYLCASTRPGQGTSYEQYFGPGTRLTVT.

The chain uses TRBV14 and TRBJ2-7, with 9 nucleotides matching TRBD1. The V gene end was trimmed by 5 bases and the J gene end by 6 bases; junction bases not matched to a gene: 11. Germline assignment: CDR1 SGHDN and CDR2 FVKESK. The CDR3 loop spans 15 amino acids. The CDR3 region is CASSSQGAGIREQYF. The DNA of the CDR3 is TGTGCCAGCAGCTCACAGGGGGCCGGGATACGCGAGCAGTACTTC.

The J gene is TRBJ2-7, the V gene TRBV4-2, with TRBD2 matching over 9 bases. Germline CDR1 reads LGHNA; CDR2 reads YNFKEQ. The trim removed 5 bases at V and 6 bases at J, leaving 14 bases unmatched. The CDR3 has 16 residues. CDR3 sequence reads: CASSFGGAGGPFEQYF. The CDR3 coding sequence is TGTGCCAGCAGCTTCGGGGGAGCGGGAGGCCCCTTCGAGCAGTACTTC.

CDR3 in amino acids: CAWAGGETQYF. CDR3 nucleotide sequence: TGTGCCTGGGCAGGGGGAGAGACCCAGTACTTC. This chain links TRBV30 with TRBJ2-5, with TRBD1 matching over 7 bases. Germline CDR1 is GTSNPN and CDR2 is SVGIG (reference sequence). The V and J ends lost 5 bases and 4 bases, in that order; junction bases with no gene match: 1. There are 11 residues in the CDR3.

This rearrangement joins TRBV6-1 to TRBJ2-1; D ambiguous. Germline CDR1 and CDR2: MNHNS and SASEGT. This CDR3 is built from 11 residues. V was shortened by 3 bases and J by 15 bases, with 12 bases between the two germline ends. CDR3 amino acids: CASSDWLEMFF. The CDR3 bases are TGTGCCAGCAGTGACTGGTTAGAGATGTTCTTC.

The rearrangement links TRBV20-1 to TRBJ2-1; 7 positions agree with TRBD1. CDR3 length: 12 residues. Germline V lookup: CDR1 DFQATT, CDR2 SNEGSKA (reference sequence). Unmatched junction bases numbered 0, after V lost 4 bases and J lost 3 bases. The DNA of the CDR3 is TGCAGTGCTAACAGGGGCTACAATGAGCAGTTCTTC. This translates into CSANRGYNEQFF.

This chain uses TRBV10-3 with TRBJ2-7, with 10 positions matching TRBD1. There are 12 residues in the CDR3. The V and J ends lost 4 bases and 10 bases, in that order; junction bases with no gene match: 4. Germline V CDR1 and CDR2: ENHRY, SYGVKD. The CDR3 here is CAISGQGAEQYF. For the CDR3, the DNA is TGTGCCATCAGTGGACAGGGGGCCGAACAGTACTTC.

This rearrangement joins TRBV10-3 to TRBJ2-1, with 10 bases aligning to TRBD2. The J segment lost 0 bases and the V segment lost 1 base, leaving 3 bases of the junction unmatched. CDR1 and CDR2 from the germline V gene are ENHRY and SYGVKD. The CDR3 spans 17 residues. This CDR3 reads CAISEFSGRSSYNEQFF. The CDR3 nucleotides read TGTGCCATCAGTGAGTTTAGCGGGAGGAGCTCCTACAATGAGCAGTTCTTC.

The chain links TRBV5-1 to TRBJ2-3; TRBD2 is a possible D gene (5 bases). CDR3 length: 12 residues. V was pared by 5 bases and J by 3 bases, with 7 bases between. Germline CDR1 and CDR2: SGHRS and YFSETQ. This CDR3 is CASSTGTDTQYF. The CDR3, as DNA: TGCGCCAGCAGTACGGGAACAGATACGCAGTATTTT.

This chain uses TRBV15 with TRBJ2-3; 9 bases line up with TRBD1. Germline trimming cut 3 bases from V and 0 bases from J; bases unmatched to any gene: 1. The CDR3 runs to 15 residues. Germline assignment: CDR1 LNHNV and CDR2 YYDKDF (reference sequence). This CDR3 is CATSRDRGSTDTQYF. DNA of the CDR3: TGTGCCACCAGCAGGGACAGGGGTAGCACAGATACGCAGTATTTT.

The chain links TRBV20-1 to TRBJ2-4; TRBD2 matches at 10 bases. CDR1 and CDR2 (germline): DFQATT, SNEGSKA (reference sequence). V trimming: 2 bases; J trimming: 0 bases; junction bases outside the gene matches: 1. This CDR3 contains 15 residues. The CDR3 here is CSARRLAGAKNIQYF. The CDR3 DNA follows: TGCAGTGCTAGAAGACTAGCGGGAGCCAAAAACATTCAGTACTTC.

The chain carries TRBV18 and TRBJ2-7; 10 bases line up with TRBD2. There are 16 residues in the CDR3. V dropped 0 bases and J dropped 4; count of bases not matched to a gene: 6. Germline CDR1 is KGHSH and CDR2 is LQKENI. The CDR3 is CASSPPGTSVLYEQYF. CDR3 coding DNA: TGTGCCAGCTCACCACCGGGGACTAGCGTTCTGTACGAGCAGTACTTC.

V usage is TRBV6-4 and J usage is TRBJ1-5; 8 positions match TRBD1. The germline CDR1 and CDR2 sequences are MRHNA and SNTAGT. The trim removed 0 bases at V and 2 bases at J, leaving 0 bases unmatched. This CDR3 is 15 amino acids long. CDR3 nucleotides: TGTGCCAGCAGTGACTCGACAGGGGGCAATCAGCCCCAGCATTTT. Its protein product is CASSDSTGGNQPQHF.

The rearrangement joins TRBV28 to TRBJ2-2, with D tentatively TRBD1 (6 bases). CDR3 length equals 15 residues. Germline CDR1 reads MDHEN; CDR2 reads SYDVKM. V dropped 6 bases and J dropped 2 bases, with 13 bases sitting between them. CDR3 DNA sequence: TGTGCCAGCAGATCCTCAGGGACAAACACCGGGGAGCTGTTTTTT. Translated: CASRSSGTNTGELFF.

V is TRBV4-1 and J is TRBJ2-3; D unclear. CDR1 and CDR2 (germline): MGHRA, YSYEKL. V was shortened by 3 bases and J by 5 bases, with 9 bases between the two germline ends. The CDR3 runs to 13 residues. CDR3 sequence reads: CASSHFSVDTQYF. The DNA of the CDR3 is TGCGCCAGCAGCCATTTCTCCGTAGATACGCAGTATTTT.

V usage is TRBV11-2 and J usage is TRBJ2-1, with D uncertain. The CDR3 runs to 13 residues. Germline V CDR1 and CDR2: SGHAT, FQNNGV. Trimming took off 5 bases at V and 9 bases at J, with 14 bases between the two ends. CDR3 region: CASSPDQVAEQFF. CDR3 DNA sequence: TGTGCCAGCAGCCCCGACCAGGTTGCTGAGCAGTTCTTC.